Each of the 30 T cell receptor beta chains below was sequenced from the same sample in a study of blood T cells in healthy people across ages. It was with a sample-barcoded 5' primer and a J-beta primer mix that a second PCR of roughly 6 to 12 cycles was run. From the 5' RACE reads, TCRdb called clonotypes with MiXCR, one entry per CDR3 protein. The sample includes around 600,000 distinct CDR3 sequences, 47% seen only once; the top ten take around 24%. Input material: blood. Every receptor here comes from an older man in good health.

The chain uses TRBV2 and TRBJ2-7, with D possibly TRBD2 on 6 matching bases. Looked up from germline, CDR1 is SNHLY and CDR2 is FYNNEI. With 8 bases removed from V and 9 bases from J, the gap between germline ends came to 14 bases. The CDR3 totals 11 residues. The CDR3 DNA sequence: TGTGCCAGCGGGGGTCGGGGGTCGCAGTACTTC. Amino acid sequence: CASGGRGSQYF.

This clonotype was counted between two and nine times. The CDR3 spells CASSLGIVNIQYF. CDR3 DNA: TGTGCCAGCAGCTTGGGGATTGTAAACATTCAGTACTTC. This rearrangement joins TRBV7-2 to TRBJ2-4, with D unresolved. Trimming removed 3 bases from V and 6 bases from J, with 9 bases in between. The CDR3 is 13 residues long. Germline V CDR1 and CDR2: SGHTA, FQGNSA.

The table lists this clonotype with many counts. This chain connects TRBV20-1 to TRBJ2-7; TRBD2 is a possible D gene (6 bases). Germline V gene data show CDR1 as DFQATT and CDR2 as SNEGSKA (reference sequence). The CDR3 spans 15 residues. Deletions cut 3 bases from V and 2 bases from J, with 17 bases between. CDR3 in amino acids: CSARDSGTGPYEQYF. DNA of the CDR3: TGCAGTGCTAGGGACTCCGGGACTGGACCCTACGAGCAGTACTTC.

The chain has TRBV20-1 and TRBJ2-1; 10 nucleotides agree with TRBD2. Unmatched junction bases numbered 3, after V lost 1 base and J lost 9 bases. The CDR3 has 13 residues. CDR1 and CDR2 from the germline V gene are DFQATT and SNEGSKA (reference sequence). The CDR3: CSARGSGRGEQFF. CDR3 in DNA: TGCAGTGCTAGAGGAAGCGGGAGGGGTGAGCAGTTCTTC.

This clonotype was recorded many times. The V gene is TRBV6-5, the J gene TRBJ1-4; D uncertain. V dropped 4 bases and J dropped 5 bases, with 5 bases sitting between them. Germline V CDR1 and CDR2: MNHEY, SVGAGI. The CDR3 covers 12 residues. CDR3 region: CASSLPNEKLFF. The CDR3, as DNA: TGTGCCAGCAGTTTGCCCAATGAAAAACTGTTTTTT.

A remark on this clonotype: Being one base from a much bigger clone, this may be a read error. The chain has TRBV6-6 and TRBJ2-3, with D tentatively TRBD2 (6 bases). Germline CDR1 MNHNY, CDR2 SVGAGI (reference sequence). V was clipped by 0 bases and J by 0 bases, with 10 bases between them. This CDR3 comprises 16 residues. The CDR3 nucleotides are TGTGCCAGCAGTTACTCTAGCGGAGCTAGCACAGATACGCAGTATTTT. It is translated as CASSYSSGASTDTQYF.

This clonotype was picked up a small number of times. The chain links TRBV20-1 to TRBJ1-2; the D gene is possibly TRBD1 (5 bases). Germline V gene sequence: CDR1 DFQATT, CDR2 SNEGSKA (reference sequence). The CDR3 covers 13 residues. V dropped 4 bases and J dropped 6 bases, with 15 bases sitting between them. The CDR3 nucleotides read TGCAGTGCTACCCCGGTGGGGACCCATGGCTACACCTTC. Translation gives CSATPVGTHGYTF.

The chain combines TRBV18 with TRBJ1-2, with 7 bases that match TRBD1. Germline trimming cut 4 bases from V and 3 bases from J; bases unmatched to any gene: 5. The germline CDR1 and CDR2 sequences are KGHSH and LQKENI. CDR3 length equals 14 residues. CDR3 coding DNA: TGTGCCAGCTCACATGACAGGGATTACTATGGCTACACCTTC. Translated, it gives CASSHDRDYYGYTF.

In this sample, this clonotype turned up many times. This chain uses TRBV20-1 with TRBJ2-1; 10 bases fit TRBD1. The V gene's germline CDR1 is DFQATT and CDR2 SNEGSKA (reference sequence). V lost 6 bases and J lost 7; bases outside the gene matches: 0. This CDR3 is built from 11 residues. The CDR3 loop reads CSADRGNEQFF. In nucleotides, the CDR3 is TGCAGTGCGGACAGGGGGAATGAGCAGTTCTTC.

This chain links TRBV24-1 with TRBJ2-7, with 7 bases matching TRBD1. Germline V CDR1 and CDR2: KGHDR, SFDVKD. V was pared by 5 bases and J by 3 bases, with 6 bases of the junction left unmatched. The CDR3 has 14 amino acids. The CDR3 DNA reads as TGTGCCACCAGTGTAGTCGGGACAGACTACGAGCAGTACTTC. It codes for CATSVVGTDYEQYF.

This clonotype appeared a single time. V and J are TRBV12-5 and TRBJ2-1; D is uncertain. The CDR3 spans 12 residues. Germline values: CDR1 LGHNT, CDR2 FRNRAP. The V end was cut by 6 bases, the J end by 9 bases, with 12 bases between. The CDR3 nucleotides are TGTGCTAGTGGCCTGGTCTTAGGTGAGCAGTTCTTC. It specifies CASGLVLGEQFF.

The chain recombines TRBV5-1 with TRBJ2-3, with a tentative D call TRBD1 (5 bases). Trimming stripped 5 bases from V and 1 base from J, with 23 bases between. The CDR3 extends over 18 amino acids. CDR1 and CDR2 from the germline V gene are SGHRS and YFSETQ. CDR3 bases: TGCGCCAGCAGGTTGACGGTATTAGGGGCCCCTGGCACAGATACGCAGTATTTT. Protein: CASRLTVLGAPGTDTQYF.

The rearrangement uses TRBV2 and TRBJ2-5, with TRBD2 identical over 7 bases. CDR3 length equals 13 residues. Trimming cost V 7 bases and J 11 bases; bases outside gene matches: 13. CDR1 and CDR2 (germline): SNHLY, FYNNEI. Written as DNA, the CDR3 is TGTGCCAGCAAGGCGGCGGGAGCTTATGAGCAGTACTTC. Protein product: CASKAAGAYEQYF.

The chain recombines TRBV24-1 with TRBJ1-1, with TRBD1 matching 7 bases. J lost 1 base, V lost 7 bases, and 5 bases had no gene match. The CDR3 is 14 amino acids. Germline CDR1 KGHDR, CDR2 SFDVKD. CDR3 protein: CATRDTGENTEAFF. Written as DNA, the CDR3 is TGTGCCACCAGGGACACAGGGGAGAACACTGAAGCTTTCTTT.

V usage is TRBV4-1 and J usage is TRBJ1-1; no definite D call. The germline V gene has CDR1 MGHRA and CDR2 YSYEKL. The length of the CDR3 is 14 residues. With 2 bases removed from V and 2 bases from J, the gap between germline ends came to 9 bases. CDR3 nucleotide sequence: TGCGCCAGCAGCCAACTCCCAATAAACACTGAAGCTTTCTTT. It codes for CASSQLPINTEAFF.

The V gene is TRBV15, the J gene TRBJ1-2; possibly TRBD1 for D (5 bases). V was shortened by 0 bases and J by 5 bases, with 7 bases between the two germline ends. This CDR3 has 13 amino acids. In germline, CDR1 is LNHNV, CDR2 YYDKDF (reference sequence). CDR3 in DNA: TGTGCCACCAGCAGAGAAGGGGCGTATGGCTACACCTTC. Translating it yields CATSREGAYGYTF.

This clonotype was picked up a small number of times. The rearrangement joins TRBV12-3 or TRBV12-4 to TRBJ2-1; D unclear. Trimming stripped 3 bases from V and 0 bases from J, with 9 bases between. The CDR3 contains 15 residues. This chain's CDR3 is CASSFPVSSYNEQFF. The DNA for the CDR3 is TGTGCCAGCAGTTTTCCAGTCAGCTCCTACAATGAGCAGTTCTTC.

This clonotype has ten or more counts. V and J are TRBV7-9 and TRBJ2-5; no reliable D call. V shed 1 base and J shed 5 bases, with 5 bases lying between them. Germline assignment: CDR1 SEHNR and CDR2 FQNEAQ (reference sequence). CDR3 length equals 12 residues. As DNA, the CDR3 is TGTGCCAGCAGCTTAGACGGGGAGACCCAGTACTTC. Its protein product is CASSLDGETQYF.

The chain combines TRBV4-3 with TRBJ2-2, with a tentative D call TRBD2 (6 bases). Germline assignment: CDR1 LGHNA and CDR2 YSLEER. CDR3 length: 15 amino acids. Trimming pared 0 bases from V and 4 bases from J, leaving 9 bases between. The CDR3 sequence is CASSQEVGGTGELFF. The CDR3 nucleotides are TGCGCCAGCAGCCAAGAAGTGGGGGGCACCGGGGAGCTGTTTTTT.

V usage is TRBV7-2 and J usage is TRBJ2-7; TRBD1 agrees at 11 bases. Per the germline V gene, CDR1 is SGHTA and CDR2 is FQGNSA. This CDR3 region has 15 residues. The J segment lost 2 bases and the V segment lost 1 base, leaving 1 base of the junction unmatched. The CDR3 DNA follows: TGTGCCAGCAGCTTAGAGGGACAGGGGGCCTACGAGCAGTACTTC. Protein sequence: CASSLEGQGAYEQYF.

V and J are TRBV7-2 and TRBJ2-7; 10 bases are shared with TRBD2. V gave up 1 base and J gave up 2 bases; unmatched junction bases: 5. CDR3 size: 16 residues. CDR1 and CDR2 (germline): SGHTA, FQGNSA. In nucleotides, the CDR3 is TGTGCCAGCAGCTTAGATTTAGCGGGAGGTACCTACGAGCAGTACTTC. Encoded protein: CASSLDLAGGTYEQYF.

This clonotype showed up many times. This chain links TRBV6-5 with TRBJ2-7; 7 nucleotides align to TRBD2. Looked up from germline, CDR1 is MNHEY and CDR2 is SVGAGI. This CDR3 has 15 amino acids. Trimming cost V 5 bases and J 6 bases; bases outside gene matches: 13. CDR3 DNA sequence: TGTGCCAGCAGTCCGCCCGGGACTAACAACGGCGAGCAGTACTTC. Amino acid sequence: CASSPPGTNNGEQYF.

This clonotype was seen a handful of times. This chain connects TRBV7-2 to TRBJ2-3; D gene unclear. The V end lost 8 bases, the J end lost 4 bases, and 4 bases lay between the germline ends. Germline values: CDR1 SGHTA, CDR2 FQGNSA. This CDR3 comprises 10 residues. CDR3 bases: TGTGCCAGCGGACCAGATACGCAGTATTTT. Translating it yields CASGPDTQYF.

The gene calls are TRBV10-3 and TRBJ2-1, with 8 bases fitting TRBD2. V shed 7 bases, J shed 5 bases, and the junction held 10 bases outside the gene matches. The CDR3 has 15 residues. The germline V gene has CDR1 ENHRY and CDR2 SYGVKD. The CDR3 bases are TGTGCCATCACCCCCGGGAAACTAGCGGACAATGAGCAGTTCTTC. Its protein product is CAITPGKLADNEQFF.

The chain links TRBV10-3 to TRBJ2-5; TRBD1 is a possible D gene (5 bases). Germline V gene data show CDR1 as ENHRY and CDR2 as SYGVKD. The CDR3 contains 15 residues. V gave up 2 bases and J gave up 2 bases, with 12 bases separating them. CDR3 DNA: TGTGCCATCAGTGAGCAGGGTCAGGGTCAAGAGACCCAGTACTTC. Translating gives CAISEQGQGQETQYF.

Remarks on this clonotype: With a much larger clone just one base away, this may be a read error. This chain joins TRBV7-9 and TRBJ2-1; 9 bases map to TRBD1. After removal of 5 bases from V and 10 bases from J, the junction contained 18 bases not matched to a gene. The CDR3 length is 17 residues. Looked up from germline, CDR1 is SEHNR and CDR2 is FQNEAQ (reference sequence). The CDR3 DNA reads as TGTGCCAGCAGCACTGGCCCCGGGACAGGGCGACTTGAGGAGCAGTTCTTC. Translating gives CASSTGPGTGRLEEQFF.

The chain links TRBV4-1 to TRBJ1-2; D perhaps matches TRBD1 (5 bases). Germline V gives CDR1 MGHRA, CDR2 YSYEKL. The CDR3 has 15 amino acids. V lost 2 bases, J lost 8 bases, and 18 bases lay in between. The CDR3 nucleotides read TGCGCCAGCAGCCAATGGAACCGGGGACCCAGGGGCTACACCTTC. Encoded protein: CASSQWNRGPRGYTF.

This clonotype was detected a few times. The rearrangement links TRBV5-1 to TRBJ1-2; 8 nucleotides line up with TRBD1. The CDR3 length is 14 residues. The V gene end was trimmed by 4 bases and the J gene end by 4 bases; junction bases not matched to a gene: 6. In germline, CDR1 is SGHRS, CDR2 YFSETQ. In nucleotides, the CDR3 is TGCGCCAGCAGCACCCAGGGGGCTACCTATGGCTACACCTTC. This codes for CASSTQGATYGYTF.

The J gene is TRBJ2-1, the V gene TRBV18, with TRBD2 matching over 8 bases. V gave up 6 bases and J gave up 5 bases; unmatched junction bases: 3. This CDR3 spans 13 amino acids. CDR1 is KGHSH and CDR2 is LQKENI in the germline V gene. CDR3: CASSARGDNEQFF. CDR3 nucleotides: TGTGCCAGCTCCGCGCGGGGGGACAATGAGCAGTTCTTC.

The rearrangement uses TRBV12-3 or TRBV12-4 and TRBJ2-5, with D possibly matching TRBD1 (5 bases). V was pared by 3 bases and J by 11 bases, with 22 bases between. This CDR3 is 15 amino acids long. CDR3 nucleotide sequence: TGTGCCAGCAGTTTTAGGCAGGGCAATACCTACGAACAGTACTTC. It translates to CASSFRQGNTYEQYF.